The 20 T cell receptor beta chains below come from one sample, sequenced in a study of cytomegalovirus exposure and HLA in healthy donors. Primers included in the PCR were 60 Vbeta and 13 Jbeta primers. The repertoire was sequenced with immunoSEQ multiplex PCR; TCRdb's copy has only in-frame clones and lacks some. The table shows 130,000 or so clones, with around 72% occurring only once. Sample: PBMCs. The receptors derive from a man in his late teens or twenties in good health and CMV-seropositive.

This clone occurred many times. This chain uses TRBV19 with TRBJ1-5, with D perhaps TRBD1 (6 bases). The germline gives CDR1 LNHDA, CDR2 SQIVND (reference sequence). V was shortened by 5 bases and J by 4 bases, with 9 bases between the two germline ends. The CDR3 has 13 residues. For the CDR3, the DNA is TGTGCCAGTAGTGCGACAGGTAATCAGCCCCAGCATTTT. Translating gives CASSATGNQPQHF.

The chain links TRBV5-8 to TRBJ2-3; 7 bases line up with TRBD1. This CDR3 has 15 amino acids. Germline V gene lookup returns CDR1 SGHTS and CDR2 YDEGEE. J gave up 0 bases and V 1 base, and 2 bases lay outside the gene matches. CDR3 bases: TGTGCCAGCAGCTTGTACAGGGGCAGCACAGATACGCAGTATTTT. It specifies CASSLYRGSTDTQYF.

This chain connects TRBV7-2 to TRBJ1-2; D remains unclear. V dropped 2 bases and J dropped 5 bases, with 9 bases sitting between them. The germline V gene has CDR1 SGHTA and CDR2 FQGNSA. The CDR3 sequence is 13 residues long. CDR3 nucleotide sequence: TGTGCCAGCAGCTTAACGGAGGTTTATGGCTACACCTTC. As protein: CASSLTEVYGYTF.

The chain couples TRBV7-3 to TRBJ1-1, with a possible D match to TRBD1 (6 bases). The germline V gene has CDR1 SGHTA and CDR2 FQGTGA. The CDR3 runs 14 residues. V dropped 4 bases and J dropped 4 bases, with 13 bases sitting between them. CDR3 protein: CASSSTTGTTEAFF. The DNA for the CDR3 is TGTGCCAGCAGCTCCACTACAGGGACCACTGAAGCTTTCTTT.

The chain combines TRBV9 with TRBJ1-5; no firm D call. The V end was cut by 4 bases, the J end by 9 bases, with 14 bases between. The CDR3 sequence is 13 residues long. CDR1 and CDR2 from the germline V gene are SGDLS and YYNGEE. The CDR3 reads CASSTKDGGPQHF. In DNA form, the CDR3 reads TGTGCCAGCAGCACAAAGGACGGAGGGCCCCAGCATTTT.

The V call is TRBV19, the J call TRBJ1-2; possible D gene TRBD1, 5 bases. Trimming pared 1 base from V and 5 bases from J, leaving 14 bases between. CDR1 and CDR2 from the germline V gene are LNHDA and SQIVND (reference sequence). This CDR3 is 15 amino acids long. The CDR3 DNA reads TGTGCCAGTAGTATAGGAACAGGCCTCTGGTATGGCTACACCTTC. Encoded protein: CASSIGTGLWYGYTF. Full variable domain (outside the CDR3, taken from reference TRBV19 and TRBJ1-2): DGGITQSPKYLFRKEGQNVTLSCEQNLNHDAMYWYRQDPGQGLRLIYYSQIVNDFQKGDIAEGYSVSREKKESFPLTVTSAQKNPTAFYLCASSIGTGLWYGYTFGSGTRLTVV.

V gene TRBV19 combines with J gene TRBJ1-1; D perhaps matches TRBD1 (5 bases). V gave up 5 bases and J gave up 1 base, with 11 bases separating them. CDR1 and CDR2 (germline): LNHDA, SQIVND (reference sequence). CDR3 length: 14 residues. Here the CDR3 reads CASSRRGRNTEAFF. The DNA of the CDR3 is TGTGCCAGTAGTCGGCGGGGGAGGAACACTGAAGCTTTCTTT.

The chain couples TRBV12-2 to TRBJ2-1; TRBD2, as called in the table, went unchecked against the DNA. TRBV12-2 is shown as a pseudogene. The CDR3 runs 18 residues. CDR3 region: CASRLARTLADTLREQFF. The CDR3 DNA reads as TGTGCAAGTCGCTTGGCTAGGACCCTAGCGGATACCCTCCGTGAGCAGTTCTTC.

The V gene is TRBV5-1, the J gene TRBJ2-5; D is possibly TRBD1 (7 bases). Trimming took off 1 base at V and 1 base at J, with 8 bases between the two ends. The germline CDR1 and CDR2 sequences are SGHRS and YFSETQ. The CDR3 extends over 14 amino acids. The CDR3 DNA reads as TGCGCCAGCAGCTTGCAGGGGGGCCAAGAGACCCAGTACTTC. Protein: CASSLQGGQETQYF.

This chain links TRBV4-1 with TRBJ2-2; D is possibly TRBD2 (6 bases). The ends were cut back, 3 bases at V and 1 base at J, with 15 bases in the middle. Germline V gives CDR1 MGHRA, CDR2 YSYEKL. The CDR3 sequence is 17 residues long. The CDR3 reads CASSQVGRGKNTGELFF. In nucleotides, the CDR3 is TGCGCCAGCAGCCAGGTGGGTCGCGGGAAGAACACCGGGGAGCTGTTTTTT.

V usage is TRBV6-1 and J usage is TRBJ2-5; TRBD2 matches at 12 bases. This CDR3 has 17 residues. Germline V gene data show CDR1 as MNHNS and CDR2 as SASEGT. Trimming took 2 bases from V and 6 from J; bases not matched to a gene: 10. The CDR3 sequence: CASSETTSGSLRKTQYF. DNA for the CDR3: TGTGCCAGCAGTGAAACGACTAGCGGGAGTCTCAGGAAGACCCAGTACTTC.

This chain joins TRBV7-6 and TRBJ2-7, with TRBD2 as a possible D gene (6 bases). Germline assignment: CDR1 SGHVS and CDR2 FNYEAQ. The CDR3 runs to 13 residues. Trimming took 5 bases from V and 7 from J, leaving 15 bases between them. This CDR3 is CASSGGTSGEQYF. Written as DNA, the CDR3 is TGTGCCAGCAGCGGCGGGACGTCGGGGGAGCAGTACTTC.

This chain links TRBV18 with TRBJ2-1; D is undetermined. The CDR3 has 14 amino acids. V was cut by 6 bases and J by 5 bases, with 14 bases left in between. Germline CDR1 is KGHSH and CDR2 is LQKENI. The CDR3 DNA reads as TGTGCCAGCTCTAGTCTCAACAGAGACAATGAGCAGTTCTTC. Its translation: CASSSLNRDNEQFF.

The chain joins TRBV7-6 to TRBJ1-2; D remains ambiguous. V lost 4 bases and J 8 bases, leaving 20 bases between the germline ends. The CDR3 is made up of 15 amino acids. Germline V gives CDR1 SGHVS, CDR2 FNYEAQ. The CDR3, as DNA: TGTGCCAGCAGCTACTCTCATTGGACTGCGAAGGGCTACACCTTC. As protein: CASSYSHWTAKGYTF.

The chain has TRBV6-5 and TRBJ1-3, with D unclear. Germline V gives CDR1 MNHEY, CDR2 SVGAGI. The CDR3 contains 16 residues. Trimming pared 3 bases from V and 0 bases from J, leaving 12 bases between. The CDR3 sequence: CASSYQAILSGNTIYF. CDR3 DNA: TGTGCCAGCAGTTATCAGGCCATCCTCTCTGGAAACACCATATATTTT.

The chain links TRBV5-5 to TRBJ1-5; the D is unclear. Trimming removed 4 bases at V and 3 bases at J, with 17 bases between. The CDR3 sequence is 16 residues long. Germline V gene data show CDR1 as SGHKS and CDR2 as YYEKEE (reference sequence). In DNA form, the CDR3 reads TGTGCCAGCAGCACCTCAGGAAATCCCATCAATCAGCCCCAGCATTTT. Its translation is CASSTSGNPINQPQHF.

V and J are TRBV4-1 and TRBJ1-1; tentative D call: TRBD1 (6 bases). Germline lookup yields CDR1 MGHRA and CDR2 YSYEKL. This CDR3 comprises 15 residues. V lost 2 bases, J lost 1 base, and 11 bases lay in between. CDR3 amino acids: CASSQKSGANTEAFF. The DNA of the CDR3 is TGCGCCAGCAGCCAAAAGTCAGGGGCGAACACTGAAGCTTTCTTT.

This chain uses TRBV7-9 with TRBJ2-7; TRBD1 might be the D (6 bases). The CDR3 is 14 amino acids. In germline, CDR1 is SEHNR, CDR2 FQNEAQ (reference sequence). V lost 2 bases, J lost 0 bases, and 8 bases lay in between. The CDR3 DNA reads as TGTGCCAGCAGCTTAACAGGGCTCTCCTACGAGCAGTACTTC. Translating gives CASSLTGLSYEQYF.

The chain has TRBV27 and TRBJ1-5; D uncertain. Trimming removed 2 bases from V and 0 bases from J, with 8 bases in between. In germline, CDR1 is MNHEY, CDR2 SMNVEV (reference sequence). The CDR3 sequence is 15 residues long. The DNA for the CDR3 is TGTGCCAGCAGTTTAAGACAATTTAGCAATCAGCCCCAGCATTTT. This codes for CASSLRQFSNQPQHF.

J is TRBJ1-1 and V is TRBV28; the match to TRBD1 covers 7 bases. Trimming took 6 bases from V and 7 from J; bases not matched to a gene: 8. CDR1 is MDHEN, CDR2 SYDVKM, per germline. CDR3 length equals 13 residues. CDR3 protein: CASRHRGWDEAFF. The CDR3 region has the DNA TGTGCCAGCAGGCACAGGGGCTGGGATGAAGCTTTCTTT.